Shown below are 5 T cell receptor beta chains from a single sample sequenced in a study of T cells in narcolepsy (dated by TCRdb to 2016 to 2018). Libraries were constructed by the immunoSEQ multiplex PCR assay. TCRdb carries this immuneACCESS record with in-frame sequences only. Its versions omit some clonotypes, under half of them owing to an unresolved V gene in the studies checked, with the rest unexplained. A total of roughly 25,000 clones appear in this sample, around 63% of them only once. The ten largest clones capture 9.5% to 15% of the sample. The specimen was memory (CD45RA-) CD4+ T cells from blood. The sample's cell subset or site, from its label and the paper: memory T cells sorted ex vivo from peripheral blood. These receptors all come from a human donor in good health.

This sequence joins TRBV5-4 and TRBJ2-5, with 7 bases lining up with TRBD1. The J segment lost 4 bases and the V segment lost 4 bases, leaving 7 bases of the junction unmatched. This CDR3 is 14 amino acids long. From germline, CDR1 is SGHNT and CDR2 YYREEE (reference sequence). This chain's CDR3 is CASSITGAGETQYF. CDR3 nucleotides: TGTGCCAGCAGCATTACAGGGGCAGGAGAGACCCAGTACTTC.

This clone was observed a handful of times. This chain links TRBV5-5 with TRBJ2-3; perhaps D is TRBD1 or TRBD2 (6 bases each). Trimming cost V 3 bases and J 1 base, with 9 bases left between them. This CDR3 contains 14 residues. Germline V gene lookup returns CDR1 SGHKS and CDR2 YYEKEE (reference sequence). CDR3: CASSWRGGTDTQYF. CDR3 in DNA: TGTGCCAGCAGCTGGAGGGGGGGCACAGATACGCAGTATTTT. The whole variable domain, remainder taken from reference TRBV5-5 and TRBJ2-3, is DAGVTQSPTHLIKTRGQQVTLRCSPISGHKSVSWYQQVLGQGPQFIFQYYEKEERGRGNFPDRFSARQFPNYSSELNVNALLLGDSALYLCASSWRGGTDTQYFGPGTRLTVL.

This chain uses TRBV2 with TRBJ2-5, with 9 positions matching TRBD1. Germline V gene sequence: CDR1 SNHLY, CDR2 FYNNEI. CDR3 length equals 13 residues. V was pared by 10 bases and J by 5 bases, with 8 bases of the junction left unmatched. DNA for the CDR3: TGTGCCACAAGGGACAGGGTCGGTGAGACCCAGTACTTC. It codes for CATRDRVGETQYF.

The CDR3 region has the DNA TGTGCCAGTATCAACAGCGGAAACACCATATATTTT. This sequence encodes CASINSGNTIYF. The rearrangement joins TRBV19 to TRBJ1-3, with D hard to call. In germline, CDR1 is LNHDA, CDR2 SQIVND (reference sequence). This CDR3 comprises 12 residues. The V and J ends lost 7 bases and 4 bases respectively, with 8 bases between them.

V gene TRBV5-1 combines with J gene TRBJ2-3, with TRBD2 identical over 10 bases. V gave up 3 bases and J gave up 5 bases; unmatched junction bases: 12. Per the germline V gene, CDR1 is SGHRS and CDR2 is YFSETQ. The CDR3 has 17 residues. This CDR3 is CASSSVSGGPRKDTQYF. The DNA of the CDR3 is TGCGCCAGCAGCTCTGTTAGCGGGGGGCCCAGGAAAGATACGCAGTATTTT.